This entry lists 31 T cell receptor beta chains sequenced from one sample in a study of monozygotic twins with cystic fibrosis. Repertoires were generated with immunoSEQ multiplex PCR, while TCRdb's copy carries only in-frame clones and drops some. The table shows roughly 25,000 clones, with about 96% occurring only once. Specimen: blood. All receptors derive from a girl aged 2-10 years with cystic fibrosis.

The chain has TRBV27 and TRBJ1-1; maybe TRBD1 (5 bases). The V end lost 4 bases, the J end lost 5 bases, and 20 bases lay between the germline ends. Germline CDR1 and CDR2: MNHEY and SMNVEV (reference sequence). CDR3 length equals 16 residues. CDR3 bases: TGTGCCAGCAGTTCTTACGAGGGGTCTCCCTTTACTGAAGCTTTCTTT. It yields the protein CASSSYEGSPFTEAFF.

This clone was detected once. The rearrangement joins TRBV28 to TRBJ2-3; D may be TRBD2 (5 bases). The CDR3 sequence is 14 residues long. Trimming removed 7 bases at V and 4 bases at J, with 15 bases between. CDR1 and CDR2 (germline): MDHEN, SYDVKM. This CDR3 reads CASTQDSSPDTQYF. The CDR3 DNA follows: TGTGCCAGCACCCAGGACTCGTCCCCAGATACGCAGTATTTT.

J is TRBJ1-1 and V is TRBV10-2; tentatively, D is TRBD1 (5 bases). This CDR3 has 13 amino acids. V was trimmed by 6 bases and J by 6 bases, leaving 14 bases between them. In germline, CDR1 is WSHSY, CDR2 SAAADI. CDR3 residues: CASRADSIAEAFF. CDR3 bases: TGCGCCAGCAGAGCCGACAGTATCGCTGAAGCTTTCTTT.

The chain is built from TRBV2 and TRBJ1-5; TRBD1 agrees at 10 bases. The ends lost 8 bases at V and 1 base at J; junction bases unmatched: 17. CDR3 size: 19 residues. CDR1 SNHLY and CDR2 FYNNEI come from the germline V gene. DNA of the CDR3: TGTGCCAGCCGAGGGGGCCGGGACAGGGGCGGATGGAGCAATCAGCCCCAGCATTTT. The encoded protein is CASRGGRDRGGWSNQPQHF.

V usage is TRBV7-9 and J usage is TRBJ2-2; D might be TRBD1 (6 bases). CDR3 length equals 14 residues. Germline lookup yields CDR1 SEHNR and CDR2 FQNEAQ (reference sequence). V was trimmed by 4 bases and J by 7 bases, leaving 13 bases between them. CDR3 in DNA: TGTGCCAGCAGCTGGGACACCCGAGGCGGGGAGCTGTTTTTT. This encodes CASSWDTRGGELFF.

The chain has TRBV19 and TRBJ1-4, with 7 bases fitting TRBD1. Trimming took 5 bases from V and 7 from J; bases not matched to a gene: 13. The CDR3 has 16 amino acids. Germline V gives CDR1 LNHDA, CDR2 SQIVND (reference sequence). The CDR3 DNA reads as TGTGCCAGTAGTTTTCGGACAGGCCTAAGGGGTGAAAAACTGTTTTTT. Translating gives CASSFRTGLRGEKLFF.

V is TRBV5-8 and J is TRBJ2-7; 15 bases match TRBD2. This CDR3 region has 15 residues. Germline trimming cut 4 bases from V and 6 bases from J; bases unmatched to any gene: 5. Per the germline V gene, CDR1 is SGHTS and CDR2 is YDEGEE. The CDR3 DNA sequence: TGTGCCAGCAGCCCGGGACTAGCGGGAGGAGGCGAGCAGTACTTC. This sequence encodes CASSPGLAGGGEQYF.

The rearrangement links TRBV4-1 to TRBJ2-7, with 10 nucleotides matching TRBD2. The CDR3 spans 14 residues. Germline CDR1 and CDR2: MGHRA and YSYEKL. The ends lost 4 bases at V and 3 bases at J; junction bases unmatched: 3. The CDR3 bases are TGCGCCAGCAGCCGCCTAGCGGGAGACTACGAGCAGTACTTC. Translated, it gives CASSRLAGDYEQYF.

In this sample, this clone turned up once. The rearrangement joins TRBV27 to TRBJ2-1; TRBD2 matches 14 bases. Trimming removed 6 bases from V and 7 bases from J; junction bases left unmatched: 5. CDR1 and CDR2 (germline): MNHEY, SMNVEV (reference sequence). The CDR3 has 15 amino acids. CDR3: CASRGLAGDVNEQFF. The CDR3 bases are TGTGCCAGCAGGGGACTAGCGGGAGACGTAAATGAGCAGTTCTTC.

The chain couples TRBV19 to TRBJ2-7, with 7 bases that match TRBD1. V shed 5 bases and J 2 bases; nucleotides not matched to a gene: 6. CDR1 and CDR2 from the germline V gene are LNHDA and SQIVND (reference sequence). CDR3 length: 14 residues. CDR3 sequence reads: CASSLGQFAYEQYF. CDR3 nucleotide sequence: TGTGCCAGTAGTTTGGGACAGTTTGCCTACGAGCAGTACTTC.

The chain employs TRBV7-2 and TRBJ1-4, with 9 bases aligning to TRBD1. CDR1 and CDR2 from the germline V gene are SGHTA and FQGNSA. The CDR3 length is 15 residues. Trimming removed 4 bases from V and 7 bases from J; junction bases left unmatched: 7. This CDR3 reads CASSSGTGRGEKLFF. The CDR3 coding sequence is TGTGCCAGCAGCTCCGGGACAGGGAGGGGTGAAAAACTGTTTTTT.

This rearrangement joins TRBV11-1 to TRBJ2-7; D is ambiguous. The V gene's germline CDR1 is SGHAT and CDR2 FQDESV (reference sequence). Between the trimmed V and J ends, which lost 5 bases and 4 bases, there was a span of 6 bases. This CDR3 has 11 residues. CDR3 protein: CASSAAYEQYF. The CDR3 DNA reads TGTGCCAGCAGCGCCGCATACGAGCAGTACTTC. Drawing the rest from reference TRBV11-1 and TRBJ2-7, the complete variable domain is EAEVAQSPRYKITEKSQAVAFWCDPISGHATLYWYRQILGQGPELLVQFQDESVVDDSQLPKDRFSAERLKGVDSTLKIQPAELGDSAMYLCASSAAYEQYFGPGTRLTVT.

The rearrangement links TRBV6-1 to TRBJ2-7; no firm D call. The CDR3 consists of 14 residues. Germline V lookup: CDR1 MNHNS, CDR2 SASEGT. Trimming removed 2 bases from V and 2 bases from J, with 10 bases in between. CDR3 region: CASSETGRPYEQYF. The CDR3 DNA reads as TGTGCCAGCAGTGAAACCGGGCGCCCCTACGAGCAGTACTTC.

The genes are TRBV6-5 and TRBJ2-7, with D possibly TRBD1 on 6 matching bases. V was pared by 10 bases and J by 2 bases, with 12 bases between. The CDR3 covers 12 residues. The germline V gene has CDR1 MNHEY and CDR2 SVGAGI. The DNA for the CDR3 is TGTGCCACAACAGGGTCGGCCTACGAGCAGTACTTC. It encodes CATTGSAYEQYF.

A single count supports this clone. In nucleotides, the CDR3 is TGTGCCAGCAGACCGGGACAGGGGCCCTACGAGCAGTACTTC. It is translated as CASRPGQGPYEQYF. V gene TRBV7-6 combines with J gene TRBJ2-7; 10 bases are shared with TRBD1. The V and J ends lost 6 bases and 2 bases, in that order; junction bases with no gene match: 4. The CDR3 is 14 amino acids. From germline, CDR1 is SGHVS and CDR2 FNYEAQ. The full variable domain, its missing parts supplied by reference TRBV7-6 and TRBJ2-7, is GAGVSQSPRYKVTKRGQDVALRCDPISGHVSLYWYRQALGQGPEFLTYFNYEAQQDKSGLPNDRFSAERPEGSISTLTIQRTEQRDSAMYRCASRPGQGPYEQYFGPGTRLTVT.

DNA for the CDR3: TGTGCCAGCAGGTCACAGGGGGGGACCCAGTACTTC. Its protein product is CASRSQGGTQYF. The rearrangement links TRBV6-5 to TRBJ2-5; 8 bases agree with TRBD1. This CDR3 contains 12 residues. CDR1 is MNHEY and CDR2 is SVGAGI in the germline V gene. Trimming removed 6 bases from V and 7 bases from J; junction bases left unmatched: 4.

The chain joins TRBV18 to TRBJ1-1; the match to TRBD1 covers 7 bases. The V gene end was trimmed by 4 bases and the J gene end by 1 base; junction bases not matched to a gene: 6. CDR3 size: 15 residues. Germline lookup yields CDR1 KGHSH and CDR2 LQKENI. The CDR3 DNA sequence: TGTGCCAGCTCACTAACAGGGGTCGGGAACACTGAAGCTTTCTTT. Protein sequence: CASSLTGVGNTEAFF.

This chain uses TRBV25-1 with TRBJ2-1, with 10 bases matching TRBD1. This CDR3 has 13 residues. Germline CDR1 reads MGHDK; CDR2 reads SYGVNS. V dropped 7 bases and J dropped 8; count of bases not matched to a gene: 5. The CDR3 region is CASTVDRGDEQFF. The CDR3 nucleotides are TGTGCCAGCACCGTGGACAGGGGGGATGAGCAGTTCTTC.

Turning to this clone: One end of the junction fails to match germline, which may point to a read error. The chain uses TRBV7-7 and TRBJ2-5; perhaps TRBD2 as D (5 bases). The CDR3 consists of 14 residues. Germline V gene data show CDR1 as SSHAT and CDR2 as FNYEAQ (reference sequence). The CDR3, as DNA: TGTGCTAGCAGCCCCTCAGCGGTCCAAGAGACCCAGTACTTC. This encodes CASSPSAVQETQYF.

This chain links TRBV7-9 with TRBJ1-5, with 7 positions matching TRBD1. The germline gives CDR1 SEHNR, CDR2 FQNEAQ (reference sequence). J was trimmed by 5 bases and V by 1 base; bases with no gene match: 5. This CDR3 spans 15 amino acids. CDR3 residues: CASSLDTGVHQPQHF. DNA of the CDR3: TGTGCCAGCAGCTTAGACACAGGGGTGCATCAGCCCCAGCATTTT.

The chain recombines TRBV4-1 with TRBJ1-5, with unresolved D. V lost 0 bases and J 5 bases, leaving 14 bases between the germline ends. This CDR3 has 16 amino acids. The V gene's germline CDR1 is MGHRA and CDR2 YSYEKL. The DNA for the CDR3 is TGCGCCAGCAGCCAAGAACACGTGAGGTTGGATCAGCCCCAGCATTTT. Translating it yields CASSQEHVRLDQPQHF.

This clone was seen just once. This chain joins TRBV5-1 and TRBJ2-5; no definite D call. This CDR3 comprises 14 residues. Between the trimmed V and J ends, which lost 8 bases and 1 base, there was a span of 15 bases. The germline V gene encodes CDR1 SGHRS and CDR2 YFSETQ. The CDR3 DNA reads as TGCGCCAGGCTACAGCGACTTCTCCAAGAGACCCAGTACTTC. Encoded protein: CARLQRLLQETQYF.

The chain carries TRBV5-6 and TRBJ1-5; D is undetermined. The V end was cut by 1 base, the J end by 7 bases, with 9 bases between. Germline V lookup: CDR1 SGHDT, CDR2 YYEEEE. The CDR3 spans 13 residues. Written as DNA, the CDR3 is TGTGCCAGCAGCTTGTGGGGTAGACAGCCCCAGCATTTT. Translating gives CASSLWGRQPQHF. The entire variable domain, with the rest obtained from reference TRBV5-6 and TRBJ1-5, is as follows: DAGVTQSPTHLIKTRGQQVTLRCSPKSGHDTVSWYQQALGQGPQFIFQYYEEEERQRGNFPDRFSGHQFPNYSSELNVNALLLGDSALYLCASSLWGRQPQHFGDGTRLSIL.

This sequence joins TRBV10-3 and TRBJ2-7; 8 bases are a match to TRBD1. There are 14 residues in the CDR3. Germline V lookup: CDR1 ENHRY, CDR2 SYGVKD. J was trimmed by 2 bases and V by 3 bases; bases with no gene match: 3. CDR3 in DNA: TGTGCCATCAGTGAAACGGGACAGGCCTACGAGCAGTACTTC. Translating it yields CAISETGQAYEQYF.

V gene TRBV6-4 combines with J gene TRBJ2-7; tentatively, D is TRBD2 (5 bases). The CDR3 totals 14 residues. The V end was cut by 6 bases, the J end by 3 bases, with 15 bases between. Germline loops: CDR1 MRHNA, CDR2 SNTAGT. CDR3 DNA: TGTGCCAGCAGCGTGGAGGTTGGGAGCTACGAGCAGTACTTC. This codes for CASSVEVGSYEQYF.

The chain uses TRBV7-9 and TRBJ1-5; tentative D call: TRBD1 (5 bases). Deletions cut 8 bases from V and 0 bases from J, with 11 bases between. Germline V gives CDR1 SEHNR, CDR2 FQNEAQ (reference sequence). The CDR3 has 14 residues. Here the CDR3 DNA reads TGTGCCAGCTGCTGGGGGGATAGCAATCAGCCCCAGCATTTT. It translates to CASCWGDSNQPQHF.

V gene TRBV2 combines with J gene TRBJ1-2; 8 bases are shared with TRBD1. Per germline, CDR1 SNHLY and CDR2 FYNNEI. The CDR3 has 14 amino acids. Trimming removed 5 bases from V and 3 bases from J; junction bases left unmatched: 5. The CDR3 spells CASSKDRVDYGYTF. The CDR3 coding sequence is TGTGCCAGCAGTAAGGACAGGGTGGACTATGGCTACACCTTC.

The chain links TRBV21-1 to TRBJ2-7. TRBV21-1 is annotated as a pseudogene. CDR3 length equals 14 residues. CDR3 sequence reads: CASSLPGRIYEQYF. DNA for the CDR3: TGTGCCAGCAGCCTTCCGGGACGGATCTACGAGCAGTACTTC.

The rearrangement links TRBV29-1 to TRBJ2-1; 13 bases agree with TRBD2. In germline, CDR1 is SQVTM, CDR2 ANQGSEA. The CDR3 has 19 residues. V lost 4 bases, J lost 0 bases, and 12 bases stayed unmatched. CDR3 nucleotides: TGCAGCGTTGGCCCCAGGACTAGCGGGAGCCGTAGCTCCTACAATGAGCAGTTCTTC. Translation gives CSVGPRTSGSRSSYNEQFF.

J is TRBJ1-2 and V is TRBV19, with D possibly being TRBD1 (5 bases). Trimming removed 5 bases at V and 6 bases at J, with 16 bases between. The CDR3 is made up of 14 amino acids. Germline V lookup: CDR1 LNHDA, CDR2 SQIVND (reference sequence). DNA of the CDR3: TGTGCCAGTAGTCGCCTGTCGGGGGAGGATGGCTACACCTTC. This gives the protein CASSRLSGEDGYTF.

The CDR3 DNA is TGTGCCAGCAGTCCCCGCAGGGAAAACACTGAAGCTTTCTTT. The encoded protein is CASSPRRENTEAFF. V and J are TRBV27 and TRBJ1-1, with D possibly being TRBD1 (5 bases). The length of the CDR3 is 14 residues. Germline CDR1 MNHEY, CDR2 SMNVEV (reference sequence). V was pared by 5 bases and J by 2 bases, with 12 bases between.